This T cell receptor beta chain was profiled in a study of OX40 agonist ivuxolimab in advanced cancers. On the study more broadly: Of the participants, around 39% had some prior anti-PD-1, anti-PD-L1 or anti-CTLA-4 therapy, which was allowed. Broader study findings: At 0.1 to 3.0 mg/kg, clonal expansion of CD4+ and CD8+ blood T cells had occurred by week 6. Antigen specificity remained undetermined for the expanded peripheral T cells.

Assay used: immunoSEQ multiplex PCR; TCRdb lists only in-frame clones, some missing. The sample consists of 71,000 or so clones, more than 75% of them appearing once. On this clone: The antigen is not known.

V lost 0 bases to trimming and J lost 2 bases, with 7 bases between them. CDR1 and CDR2 (germline): KGHSH, LQKENI. This CDR3 contains 14 residues. The investigators sampled blood at baseline, at cycle 4 day 1, and at cycle 7 day 1. This sequence originates from an adult with an advanced solid tumor such as melanoma, head and neck, liver or kidney cancer. The chain carries TRBV18 and TRBJ1-1, with D uncertain. The material was CD4+ or CD8+ T cells sorted from blood, obtained in a trial of the OX40 agonist ivuxolimab. CDR3 region: CASSPPGINTEAFF. The DNA for the CDR3 is TGTGCCAGCTCACCACCCGGGATCAACACTGAAGCTTTCTTT. Looking up the rest from reference TRBV18 and TRBJ1-1 gives the full variable domain: NAGVMQNPRHLVRRRGQEARLRCSPMKGHSHVYWYRQLPEEGLKFMVYLQKENIIDESGMPKERFSAEFPKEGPSILRIQQVVRGDSAAYFCASSPPGINTEAFFGQGTRLTVV.